This T cell receptor (beta chain) was sequenced during a study of T cell responses to AZD1222 COVID-19 vaccine. General study points: Regions 160-218 and 743-854 dominated among vaccine-associated CD4 TCRs spanning spike. At baseline, just five to seven AZD1222 recipients tested seropositive.

CDR1 MNHEY and CDR2 SVGAGI come from the germline V gene. The CDR3 totals 15 residues. The V and J ends lost 5 bases and 5 bases respectively, with 18 bases between them. As regards this clone: The antigen is undetermined.

The analysis combined second doses at about 4 or about 12 weeks. TCRdb's copy holds only in-frame clones and misses some; the assay was immunoSEQ multiplex PCR. The table lists more than 60,000 clones, roughly 87% of them singletons. This TCR derives from an adult who received the AZD1222 COVID-19 vaccine. The rearrangement joins TRBV6-5 to TRBJ2-5; TRBD1 is a possible D gene (6 bases). Here the sequenced sample was peripheral blood, taken 28 days after the second AZD1222 dose. The CDR3, as DNA: TGTGCCAGCAGTCTCATCCCAGGGGTATTGGAGACCCAGTACTTC. This sequence encodes CASSLIPGVLETQYF.